Listed here are 10 T cell receptor beta chains from one sample, sequenced in a study of response to subunit inactivated influenza vaccine. TCRdb reprocessed the RT-PCR reads with MiXCR, giving one entry per CDR3 protein. The sample carries 800,000 to 1,000,000 distinct CDR3 sequences, over 20% recorded once. Sequences were derived from PBMCs from blood, sampled roughly 5 days after vaccination. The receptors come from a man aged 45 to 65 who received an inactivated influenza vaccine.

The J gene is TRBJ2-3, the V gene TRBV20-1; the match to TRBD2 covers 12 bases. Germline V gene sequence: CDR1 DFQATT, CDR2 SNEGSKA (reference sequence). The J segment lost 2 bases and the V segment lost 5 bases, leaving 11 bases of the junction unmatched. The CDR3 runs 17 residues. The CDR3 here is CSASPRTSGTDTDTQYF. In DNA, the CDR3 is TGCAGTGCTTCCCCTCGGACTAGCGGGACAGACACAGATACGCAGTATTTT.

A word on this clonotype: Relative to the germline gene, one junction end is altered; a read error may explain this. V and J are TRBV5-1 and TRBJ2-3; the D is unclear. The CDR3 spans 16 residues. Looked up from germline, CDR1 is SGHRS and CDR2 is YFSETQ. The CDR3 region is CPSSSRSDGWTDTQYF. DNA of the CDR3: TGCCCCAGCAGCTCCAGGTCGGACGGGTGGACAGATACGCAGTATTTT.

There are a few counts of this clonotype. The gene calls are TRBV24-1 and TRBJ1-1, with D possibly TRBD1 on 5 matching bases. CDR1 is KGHDR and CDR2 is SFDVKD in the germline V gene. CDR3 length: 13 residues. Trimming removed 1 base from V and 6 bases from J, with 8 bases in between. DNA for the CDR3: TGTGCCACCAGTGATTTTTCGGGGGCTGAAGCTTTCTTT. It specifies CATSDFSGAEAFF.

J is TRBJ2-3 and V is TRBV28; 10 nucleotides agree with TRBD1. The CDR3 sequence is 15 residues long. J gave up 5 bases and V 5 bases, and 7 bases lay outside the gene matches. Germline V CDR1 and CDR2: MDHEN, SYDVKM. CDR3 sequence: CASSRQGAIGDTQYF. For the CDR3, the DNA is TGTGCCAGCAGTAGACAGGGGGCGATTGGAGATACGCAGTATTTT.

This clonotype was observed at least ten times. The chain links TRBV12-3 or TRBV12-4 to TRBJ2-7; TRBD1 aligns across 7 bases. This CDR3 contains 13 residues. V gave up 5 bases and J gave up 4 bases; unmatched junction bases: 5. The CDR3 sequence is CASSRDSPYEQYF. The CDR3 DNA is TGTGCCAGCAGTCGGGACAGCCCTTACGAGCAGTACTTC.

There are a few counts of this clonotype. The V call is TRBV7-6, the J call TRBJ2-5, with TRBD1 identical over 9 bases. From germline, CDR1 is SGHVS and CDR2 FNYEAQ. The trim removed 5 bases at V and 5 bases at J, leaving 9 bases unmatched. The CDR3 consists of 15 residues. The CDR3 is CASSPTGGRRETQYF. The CDR3 DNA follows: TGTGCCAGCAGCCCAACAGGGGGCCGCAGGGAGACCCAGTACTTC.

This clonotype was counted only a few times. The chain couples TRBV5-5 to TRBJ2-5; D may match TRBD1 or TRBD2 (5 bases each). The CDR3 loop spans 14 amino acids. Looked up from germline, CDR1 is SGHKS and CDR2 is YYEKEE (reference sequence). Trimming took 0 bases from V and 5 from J, leaving 11 bases between them. The CDR3 DNA follows: TGTGCCAGCAGCTTGGAGGGGAGAGTTGAGACCCAGTACTTC. This encodes CASSLEGRVETQYF.

There are a few counts of this clonotype. The rearrangement uses TRBV20-1 and TRBJ1-6, with 10 bases that match TRBD1. Unmatched junction bases numbered 7, after V lost 4 bases and J lost 7 bases. The CDR3 has 15 residues. Germline assignment: CDR1 DFQATT and CDR2 SNEGSKA (reference sequence). The CDR3 here is CSATGQGVVNSPLHF. In nucleotides, the CDR3 is TGCAGTGCTACCGGACAGGGGGTTGTAAATTCACCCCTCCACTTT.

The rearrangement links TRBV5-1 to TRBJ2-5; TRBD2 matches 12 bases. The germline gives CDR1 SGHRS, CDR2 YFSETQ. The ends lost 3 bases at V and 3 bases at J; junction bases unmatched: 3. The CDR3 has 15 residues. CDR3 sequence reads: CASSSTSGSKETQYF. In DNA form, the CDR3 reads TGCGCCAGCAGCTCGACTAGCGGGAGTAAAGAGACCCAGTACTTC.

The chain uses TRBV18 and TRBJ2-7; TRBD1 might be the D (5 bases). The CDR3 length is 14 residues. Germline values: CDR1 KGHSH, CDR2 LQKENI. Trimming took off 6 bases at V and 4 bases at J, with 16 bases between the two ends. CDR3 coding DNA: TGTGCCAGCTCTCCCAGGGATGGAAGATACGAGCAGTACTTC. This codes for CASSPRDGRYEQYF.